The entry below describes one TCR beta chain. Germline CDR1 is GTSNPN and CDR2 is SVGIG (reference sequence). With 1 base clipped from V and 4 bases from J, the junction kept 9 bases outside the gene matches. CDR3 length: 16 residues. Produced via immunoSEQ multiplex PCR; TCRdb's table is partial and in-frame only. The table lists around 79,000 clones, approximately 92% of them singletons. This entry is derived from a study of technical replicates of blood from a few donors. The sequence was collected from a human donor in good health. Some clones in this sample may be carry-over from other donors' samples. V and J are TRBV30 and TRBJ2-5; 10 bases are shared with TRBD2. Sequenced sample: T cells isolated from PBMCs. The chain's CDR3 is CAWSGGLAGERETQYF. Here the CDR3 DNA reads TGTGCCTGGAGTGGGGGGCTAGCGGGAGAACGAGAGACCCAGTACTTC.